A selection of T cell receptor beta chains follows, all from one sample in a study of T-cell memory formation after mild COVID-19. A single record per CDR3 protein comes from TCRdb applying MiXCR to the 5' RACE reads. The sample gives hundreds of thousands of distinct CDR3 sequences, roughly 20% of which show up once; around 8% is in the top ten. Sequencing input: PBMCs or a T cell subset sorted from them (not recorded which). These receptor sequences come from an adult woman who had mild COVID-19 (a few samples of this study predate the infection). Cell type and time point are not known. CDR3s include the opening cysteine and the closing phenylalanine or tryptophan. The order of the fields is clone size, J gene, V gene, D gene, CDR3 protein, CDR3 DNA. A D gene is named only where the DNA matches it firmly. Clone size, where shown, is once, few, many, or a class for clones that have expanded.

-,TRBJ1-1,TRBV20-1,TRBD1,CSARDGTGETEAFF,TGCAGTGCTAGAGACGGGACAGGGGAAACTGAAGCTTTCTTT
-,TRBJ2-6,TRBV18,-,CASSPGVRDSPLTF,TGTGCCAGCTCACCAGGGGTACGTGATAGCCCTCTGACTTTC
few,TRBJ2-1,TRBV27,TRBD1,CASSLRQGEGYNEQFF,TGTGCCAGCAGTTTAAGACAGGGGGAGGGCTACAATGAGCAGTTCTTC
few,TRBJ2-3,TRBV12-3/TRBV12-4,TRBD2,CASSLYVPGGRVADTQYF,TGTGCCAGCAGTTTATACGTTCCCGGCGGGAGGGTTGCAGATACGCAGTATTTT
-,TRBJ2-2,TRBV7-9,-,CASSPGVTGELFF,TGTGCCAGCAGCCCGGGGGTCACCGGGGAGCTGTTTTTT
-,TRBJ2-1,TRBV7-9,-,CASSLVPARFDEQFF,TGTGCCAGCAGCTTAGTGCCGGCTAGGTTCGATGAGCAGTTCTTC
-,TRBJ2-1,TRBV9,TRBD2,CASSAPGGNNEQFF,TGTGCCAGCAGCGCACCCGGGGGGAACAATGAGCAGTTCTTC
-,TRBJ2-4,TRBV15,-,CATSRDSNIQYF,TGTGCCACCAGCAGGGACTCGAACATTCAGTACTTC
few,TRBJ2-5,TRBV27,-,CASNQNGVEETQYF,TGTGCCAGCAATCAGAACGGGGTAGAAGAGACCCAGTACTTC
-,TRBJ2-2,TRBV27,-,CASSLRRDTGGTGELFF,TGTGCCAGCAGTTTACGGCGGGACACAGGAGGAACCGGGGAGCTGTTTTTT
-,TRBJ2-7,TRBV5-1,-,CASSLGGPRDEQYF,TGCGCCAGCAGCTTGGGGGGCCCGAGGGACGAGCAGTACTTC
few,TRBJ2-7,TRBV7-9,-,CASSTDLHDEQYF,TGTGCCAGCAGCACGGACCTCCACGACGAGCAGTACTTC
-,TRBJ2-7,TRBV19,TRBD1,CASSPGTGGTYEQYF,TGTGCCAGTAGTCCAGGGACAGGGGGCACCTACGAGCAGTACTTC
few,TRBJ1-1,TRBV28,-,CASSLWTGTNTEAFF,TGTGCCAGCAGTTTATGGACAGGAACGAACACTGAAGCTTTCTTT
few,TRBJ2-7,TRBV4-1,-,CASAGTLVSEQYF,TGCGCCAGCGCCGGGACACTCGTTAGCGAGCAGTACTTC
-,TRBJ2-1,TRBV20-1,TRBD2,CSARGKRGRPGNEQFF,TGCAGTGCTAGGGGAAAGCGGGGGCGTCCGGGTAATGAGCAGTTCTTC
-,TRBJ2-1,TRBV6-2/TRBV6-3,TRBD2,CASSYSSGGFRVDNEQFF,TGTGCCAGCAGTTACTCCTCGGGGGGGTTCAGAGTGGACAATGAGCAGTTCTTC
many,TRBJ2-7,TRBV7-3,TRBD2,CASSLGAHGTSGGSSYEQYF,TGTGCCAGCAGCTTAGGAGCCCACGGGACTAGCGGGGGAAGCTCCTACGAGCAGTACTTC
once,TRBJ1-2,TRBV14,-,CASSLPANYGYTF,TGTGCCAGCAGCCTACCGGCTAACTATGGCTACACCTTC
-,TRBJ1-1,TRBV5-1,-,CASSLDLIAGLNTEAFF,TGCGCCAGCAGCTTGGATCTCATTGCGGGCCTGAACACTGAAGCTTTCTTT
once,TRBJ2-7,TRBV6-5,TRBD1,CASSYTWDRGYEQYF,TGTGCCAGCAGTTACACTTGGGACAGGGGTTACGAGCAGTACTTC
few,TRBJ2-1,TRBV24-1,TRBD2,CATSPGLADNHNEQFF,TGTGCCACCAGTCCCGGACTAGCCGACAACCACAATGAGCAGTTCTTC
-,TRBJ2-1,TRBV5-6,-,CASSRRDISAGEQFF,TGTGCCAGCAGCCGCCGGGACATTTCGGCGGGTGAGCAGTTCTTC
few,TRBJ1-2,TRBV5-1,TRBD1,CASSRDRTGGYTF,TGCGCCAGCAGCAGGGACAGGACTGGAGGCTACACCTTC